A single sample gave rise to the 16 T cell receptor beta chains below, sequenced in a study of T cells in Graves' hyperthyroidism and ophthalmopathy. Researchers amplified the TCR beta CDR3 regions from RNA transcripts. Carried out on the TCR CDR3, a first-round RT-PCR used the HTBI primer set. TCRdb fed the multiplex PCR reads into MiXCR, producing one record per CDR3 protein. This table holds under 450,000 distinct CDR3 sequences, roughly 14% found once. Sequencing was performed on blood. These TCRs come from a young man with Graves' hyperthyroidism that later progressed to Graves' ophthalmopathy.

The sample holds many counts of this clonotype. The chain employs TRBV2 and TRBJ1-1, with a weak D call TRBD1 (5 bases). Looked up from germline, CDR1 is SNHLY and CDR2 is FYNNEI. The CDR3 is made up of 15 amino acids. Deletions cut 3 bases from V and 6 bases from J, with 17 bases between. The DNA of the CDR3 is TGTGCCAGCAGTGATCTCCAGGGTGGAAAGGCTGAAGCTTTCTTT. Translating gives CASSDLQGGKAEAFF.

This chain links TRBV6-4 with TRBJ1-4, with 8 nucleotides matching TRBD1. Per germline, CDR1 MRHNA and CDR2 SNTAGT. V shed 8 bases and J 7 bases; nucleotides not matched to a gene: 9. The CDR3 consists of 14 residues. DNA for the CDR3: TGTGCCAGCTGTCCCCGGACAGGGTGTGAAAAACTGTTTTTT. As protein: CASCPRTGCEKLFF.

The sample holds many counts of this clonotype. The chain combines TRBV27 with TRBJ2-1; 9 nucleotides line up with TRBD2. The junction had 2 bases not matched to a gene; V was cut back by 0 bases and J by 8 bases. The germline gives CDR1 MNHEY, CDR2 SMNVEV (reference sequence). The CDR3 is 14 amino acids. The CDR3 loop is CASSLSSGGHEQFF. CDR3 sequence (DNA): TGTGCCAGCAGTTTATCTAGCGGGGGACATGAGCAGTTCTTC.

This clonotype was recorded a few times. This chain uses TRBV3-1 with TRBJ1-3; D is undetermined. Between the trimmed V and J ends, which lost 5 bases and 0 bases, there was a span of 17 bases. The CDR3 is 17 amino acids. Germline lookup yields CDR1 LGHDT and CDR2 YNNKEL (reference sequence). The CDR3 region is CASSSLTGSFSGNTIYF. CDR3 nucleotides: TGTGCCAGCAGCTCTCTCACCGGATCTTTCTCTGGAAACACCATATATTTT.

This clonotype appeared a few times. The chain couples TRBV20-1 to TRBJ2-5; D possibly matches TRBD1 or TRBD2 (5 bases each). The CDR3 covers 14 residues. Trimming removed 3 bases at V and 2 bases at J, with 13 bases between. Germline V CDR1 and CDR2: DFQATT, SNEGSKA (reference sequence). In DNA, the CDR3 is TGCAGTGCTAGCGTGGGGGTGCTACAAGAGACCCAGTACTTC. Amino acid sequence: CSASVGVLQETQYF.

This chain joins TRBV6-1 and TRBJ1-5; TRBD1 agrees at 11 bases. Germline V gives CDR1 MNHNS, CDR2 SASEGT. The CDR3 loop spans 15 amino acids. V shed 4 bases, J shed 7 bases, and the junction held 6 bases outside the gene matches. The CDR3 DNA reads TGTGCCAGCAGTGCCGGACAGGGGGCTCTCCAGCCCCAGCATTTT. This translates into CASSAGQGALQPQHF.

This clonotype was detected ten times or more. This rearrangement joins TRBV27 to TRBJ2-3; D not certain. The CDR3 is 16 residues long. Trimming stripped 1 base from V and 0 bases from J, with 11 bases between. Germline V gene lookup returns CDR1 MNHEY and CDR2 SMNVEV (reference sequence). DNA of the CDR3: TGTGCCAGCAGTTTATTACAGACACTTAGCACAGATACGCAGTATTTT. Its protein is CASSLLQTLSTDTQYF.

This clonotype was recorded many times. V gene TRBV12-3 or TRBV12-4 combines with J gene TRBJ1-1; no firm D call. V lost 3 bases, J lost 2 bases, and 10 bases lay in between. The CDR3 has 14 residues. The CDR3 is CASSFLRKNTEAFF. Here the CDR3 DNA reads TGTGCCAGCAGTTTTTTAAGGAAAAACACTGAAGCTTTCTTT.

This clonotype has a handful of counts. A read error may explain this, as a much larger clone is one base away. The rearrangement joins TRBV12-3 or TRBV12-4 to TRBJ1-1; D uncertain. This CDR3 has 15 residues. This chain's CDR3 is CAGRPFQEMNTEAFF. The CDR3 DNA reads as TGTGCCGGCAGGCCCTTCCAGGAGATGAACACTGAAGCTTTCTTT.

This clonotype has more than one count but fewer than ten. V is TRBV7-9 and J is TRBJ2-7; D possibly corresponds to TRBD2 (5 bases). Deletions cut 5 bases from V and 1 base from J, with 12 bases between. The germline CDR1 and CDR2 sequences are SEHNR and FQNEAQ (reference sequence). The length of the CDR3 is 14 residues. The CDR3 nucleotides are TGTGCCAGCAGCCCCGGGATGCAGTCCTACGAGCAGTACTTC. It yields the protein CASSPGMQSYEQYF.

The CDR3 bases are TGTGCCAGCAGCTTCCCCACAGGGATGAACACTGAAGCTTTCTTT. Translating it yields CASSFPTGMNTEAFF. The chain joins TRBV5-6 to TRBJ1-1; TRBD1 is a possible D gene (6 bases). CDR3 length: 15 residues. Germline-derived CDR1 and CDR2 are SGHDT and YYEEEE. V was cut by 2 bases and J by 0 bases, with 11 bases left in between.

This clonotype was observed a handful of times. Possible read error: a much larger clone is one base away. The gene calls are TRBV28 and TRBJ1-5, with 8 positions matching TRBD1. V lost 3 bases, J lost 6 bases, and 13 bases stayed unmatched. This CDR3 region has 17 residues. The germline CDR1 and CDR2 sequences are MDHEN and SYDVKM. CDR3 residues: CASSFRIGQGEAQPQHF. The DNA of the CDR3 is TGTGCCAGCAGTTTCCGTATTGGACAGGGTGAGGCTCAGCCCCAGCATTTT. Full variable domain (rest looked up from reference TRBV28 and TRBJ1-5): DVKVTQSSRYLVKRTGEKVFLECVQDMDHENMFWYRQDPGLGLRLIYFSYDVKMKEKGDIPEGYSVSREKKERFSLILESASTNQTSMYLCASSFRIGQGEAQPQHFGDGTRLSIL.

There are many counts of this clonotype. V and J are TRBV12-3 or TRBV12-4 and TRBJ2-5; the match to TRBD1 covers 9 bases. V gave up 6 bases and J gave up 5 bases; unmatched junction bases: 10. This CDR3 region has 15 residues. The CDR3 protein is CASSLQGAPMETQYF. CDR3 nucleotides: TGTGCCAGCAGCCTACAGGGGGCTCCGATGGAGACCCAGTACTTC.

This clonotype has at least ten counts. The V and J genes are TRBV28 and TRBJ1-5; 7 bases agree with TRBD1. V lost 8 bases to trimming and J lost 4 bases; unmatched junction nucleotides: 8. Germline V lookup: CDR1 MDHEN, CDR2 SYDVKM. This CDR3 is 14 amino acids long. The CDR3 protein is CASFRRGRNQPQHF. Here the CDR3 DNA reads TGTGCCAGCTTTAGAAGGGGGCGGAATCAGCCCCAGCATTTT.

The genes are TRBV19 and TRBJ1-5, with D possibly being TRBD1 (5 bases). There are 15 residues in the CDR3. The germline CDR1 and CDR2 sequences are LNHDA and SQIVND (reference sequence). Trimming took 5 bases from V and 5 from J, leaving 16 bases between them. The CDR3 reads CASSSTVSEDQPQHF. CDR3 bases: TGTGCCAGTAGTTCGACAGTATCCGAGGATCAGCCCCAGCATTTT.

Ten or more counts support this clonotype. The chain is built from TRBV14 and TRBJ1-5; a possible D gene is TRBD1 (6 bases). The CDR3 loop spans 15 amino acids. V was trimmed by 5 bases and J by 7 bases, leaving 18 bases between them. Germline values: CDR1 SGHDN, CDR2 FVKESK. DNA for the CDR3: TGTGCCAGCAGCGCTTCCCGACAGGCTCGACAGCCCCAGCATTTT. Protein product: CASSASRQARQPQHF.